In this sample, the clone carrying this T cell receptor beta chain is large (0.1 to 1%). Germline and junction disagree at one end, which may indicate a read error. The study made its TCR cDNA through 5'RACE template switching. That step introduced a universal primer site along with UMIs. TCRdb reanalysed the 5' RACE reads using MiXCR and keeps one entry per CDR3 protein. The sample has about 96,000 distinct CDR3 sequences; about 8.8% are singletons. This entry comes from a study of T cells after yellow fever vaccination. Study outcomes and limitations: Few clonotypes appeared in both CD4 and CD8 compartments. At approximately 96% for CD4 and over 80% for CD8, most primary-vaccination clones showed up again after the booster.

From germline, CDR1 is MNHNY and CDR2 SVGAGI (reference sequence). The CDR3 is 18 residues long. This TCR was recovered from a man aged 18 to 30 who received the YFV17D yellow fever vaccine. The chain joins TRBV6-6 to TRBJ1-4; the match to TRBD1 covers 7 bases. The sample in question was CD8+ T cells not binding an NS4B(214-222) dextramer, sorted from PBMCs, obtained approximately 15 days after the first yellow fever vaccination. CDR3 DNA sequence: TGTGCCAGCAGTCACTCCCTACAGGGGACAGCAACTAATGAAAAACTGTTTTTT. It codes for CASSHSLQGTATNEKLFF.